Below are 9 T cell receptor beta chains sequenced from a single sample in a study of cytomegalovirus exposure and HLA in healthy donors. Vbeta (60) and Jbeta (13) primers were used in the PCR. Produced via immunoSEQ multiplex PCR; TCRdb's table is partial and in-frame only. The sample includes fewer than 45,000 clones. The sequenced sample was PBMCs. These receptor sequences come from a man aged 40-55 years in good health and CMV-seropositive.

On this clone: Its ends do not fully match the called genes, so a read error is possible. The rearrangement links TRBV6-5 to TRBJ2-3; 8 bases align to TRBD2. The V gene's germline CDR1 is MNHEY and CDR2 SVGAGI. The CDR3 runs 13 residues. The CDR3 is CASSYSYSGVLCF. CDR3 sequence (DNA): TGTGCCAGCAGTTACTCGTATAGCGGGGTTCTTTGTTTT.

The chain uses TRBV9 and TRBJ1-2; 12 bases are a match to TRBD1. CDR3 size: 16 residues. The germline gives CDR1 SGDLS, CDR2 YYNGEE. The J segment lost 4 bases and the V segment lost 4 bases, leaving 8 bases of the junction unmatched. Written as DNA, the CDR3 is TGTGCCAGCAGCCCCAAGGGACAGGGGGCCCCCTATGGCTACACCTTC. Translation gives CASSPKGQGAPYGYTF.

This rearrangement joins TRBV7-9 to TRBJ2-3, with a tentative D call TRBD1 (5 bases). V was cut by 7 bases and J by 4 bases, with 9 bases left in between. Per germline, CDR1 SEHNR and CDR2 FQNEAQ (reference sequence). The CDR3 loop spans 12 amino acids. In DNA, the CDR3 is TGTGCCAGCACTCCACAGGCAGATACGCAGTATTTT. Amino acid sequence: CASTPQADTQYF.

The chain employs TRBV6-5 and TRBJ2-7; a possible D gene is TRBD1 (6 bases). The germline gives CDR1 MNHEY, CDR2 SVGAGI. This CDR3 comprises 14 residues. V was pared by 8 bases and J by 0 bases, with 14 bases between. This CDR3 is CASRRGGSSYEQYF. The CDR3 DNA reads as TGTGCCAGCCGCAGGGGTGGGAGCTCCTACGAGCAGTACTTC.

The chain couples TRBV5-1 to TRBJ2-5, with 7 positions matching TRBD2. The CDR3 consists of 14 residues. From germline, CDR1 is SGHRS and CDR2 YFSETQ. After removal of 5 bases from V and 2 bases from J, the junction contained 6 bases not matched to a gene. CDR3 coding DNA: TGCGCCAGCAGAACGGGGACTACTCAAGAGACCCAGTACTTC. This encodes CASRTGTTQETQYF.

V gene TRBV5-1 combines with J gene TRBJ2-3, with 10 nucleotides matching TRBD2. J lost 5 bases, V lost 7 bases, and 10 bases had no gene match. Germline loops: CDR1 SGHRS, CDR2 YFSETQ. The CDR3 contains 15 residues. CDR3 in DNA: TGCGCCAGCGGCCAGCTAGCGGGAGAGCTAGATACGCAGTATTTT. Amino acid sequence: CASGQLAGELDTQYF.

The chain links TRBV2 to TRBJ2-7; maybe TRBD2 (6 bases). Per the germline V gene, CDR1 is SNHLY and CDR2 is FYNNEI. The germline V and J ends were trimmed by 5 bases and 11 bases, with 13 bases remaining between them. CDR3 length: 11 residues. The CDR3 coding sequence is TGTGCCAGCAGTCTCTTAGGCGGGGAGTACTTC. Residues: CASSLLGGEYF.

The chain couples TRBV11-2 to TRBJ1-5; no definite D call. Trimming took off 5 bases at V and 0 bases at J, with 11 bases between the two ends. In germline, CDR1 is SGHAT, CDR2 FQNNGV. The CDR3 runs to 15 residues. The CDR3 DNA sequence: TGTGCCAGCAGCGCCATTCGGGGTAGCAATCAGCCCCAGCATTTT. It translates to CASSAIRGSNQPQHF.

The chain has TRBV9 and TRBJ2-7; TRBD1 might be the D (5 bases). The CDR3 has 15 amino acids. V was trimmed by 1 base and J by 3 bases, leaving 14 bases between them. Germline CDR1 SGDLS, CDR2 YYNGEE. The CDR3 protein is CASSVSSADIYEQYF. Here the CDR3 DNA reads TGTGCCAGCAGCGTAAGTTCGGCGGACATCTACGAGCAGTACTTC.